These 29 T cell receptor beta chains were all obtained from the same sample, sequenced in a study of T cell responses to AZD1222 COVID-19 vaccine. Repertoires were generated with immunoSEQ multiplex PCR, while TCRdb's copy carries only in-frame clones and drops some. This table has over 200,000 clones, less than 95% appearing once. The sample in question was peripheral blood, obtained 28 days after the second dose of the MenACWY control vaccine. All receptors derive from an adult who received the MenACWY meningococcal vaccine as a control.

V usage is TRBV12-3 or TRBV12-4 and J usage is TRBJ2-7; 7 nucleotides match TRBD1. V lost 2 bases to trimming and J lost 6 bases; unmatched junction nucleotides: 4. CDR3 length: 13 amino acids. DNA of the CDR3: TGTGCCAGCAGTTTAACAGGGGCCGGCGAGCAGTACTTC. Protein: CASSLTGAGEQYF.

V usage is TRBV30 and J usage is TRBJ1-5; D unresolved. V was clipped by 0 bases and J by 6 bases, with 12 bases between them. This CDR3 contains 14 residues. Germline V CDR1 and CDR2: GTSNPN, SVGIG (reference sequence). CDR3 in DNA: TGTGCCTGGAGTGTACACGGTTGGGGTCAGCCCCAGCATTTT. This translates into CAWSVHGWGQPQHF.

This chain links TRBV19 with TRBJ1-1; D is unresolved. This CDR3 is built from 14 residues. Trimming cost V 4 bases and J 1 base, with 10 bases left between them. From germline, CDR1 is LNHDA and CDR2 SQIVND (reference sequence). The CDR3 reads CASSNLGKNTEAFF. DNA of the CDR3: TGTGCCAGTAGTAACCTGGGAAAGAACACTGAAGCTTTCTTT.

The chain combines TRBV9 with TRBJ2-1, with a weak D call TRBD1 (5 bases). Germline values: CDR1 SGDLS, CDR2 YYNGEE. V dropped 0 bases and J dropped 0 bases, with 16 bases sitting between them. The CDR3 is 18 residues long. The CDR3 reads CASSVGRFDSISYNEQFF. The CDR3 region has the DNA TGTGCCAGCAGCGTAGGAAGGTTTGACAGCATCTCCTACAATGAGCAGTTCTTC.

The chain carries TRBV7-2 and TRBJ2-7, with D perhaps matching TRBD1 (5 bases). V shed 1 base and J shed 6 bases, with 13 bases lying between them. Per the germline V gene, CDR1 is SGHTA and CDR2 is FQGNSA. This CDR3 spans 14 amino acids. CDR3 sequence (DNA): TGTGCCAGCAGCTTAGGTAGACAGCAGGCCGAGCAGTACTTC. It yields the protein CASSLGRQQAEQYF.

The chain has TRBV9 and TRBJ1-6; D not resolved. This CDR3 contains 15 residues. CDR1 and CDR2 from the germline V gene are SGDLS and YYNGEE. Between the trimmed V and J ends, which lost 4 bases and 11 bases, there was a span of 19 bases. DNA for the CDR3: TGTGCCAGCAGCCTAGACGGCAGTAGAGGGACACCCCTCCACTTT. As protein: CASSLDGSRGTPLHF.

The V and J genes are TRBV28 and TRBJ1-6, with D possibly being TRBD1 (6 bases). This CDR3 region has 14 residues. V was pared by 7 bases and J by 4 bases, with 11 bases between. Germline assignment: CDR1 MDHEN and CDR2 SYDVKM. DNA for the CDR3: TGTGCCAGCAACGACGGACAGTATAATTCACCCCTCCACTTT. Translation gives CASNDGQYNSPLHF.

DNA for the CDR3: TGTGCCAGCTCGCCGGGACTTAACACCGGGGAGCTGTTTTTT. This encodes CASSPGLNTGELFF. The J gene is TRBJ2-2, the V gene TRBV18; D may be TRBD2 (6 bases). The CDR3 is 14 amino acids. From germline, CDR1 is KGHSH and CDR2 LQKENI. V shed 6 bases and J shed 2 bases, with 10 bases lying between them.

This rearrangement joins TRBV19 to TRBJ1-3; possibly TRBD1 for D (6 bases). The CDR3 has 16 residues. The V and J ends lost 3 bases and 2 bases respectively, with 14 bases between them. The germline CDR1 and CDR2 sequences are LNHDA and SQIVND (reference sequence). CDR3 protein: CASSIQGSSAGNTIYF. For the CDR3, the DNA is TGTGCCAGTAGTATTCAGGGGAGCTCTGCTGGAAACACCATATATTTT.

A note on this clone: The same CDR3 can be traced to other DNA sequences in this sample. The CDR3 here is CASSQGNTIYF. In nucleotides, the CDR3 is TGTGCCAGCAGCCAAGGAAACACCATATATTTT. The genes are TRBV14 and TRBJ1-3; D unclear. This CDR3 comprises 11 residues. V gave up 1 base and J gave up 5 bases, with 0 bases separating them. Germline V lookup: CDR1 SGHDN, CDR2 FVKESK.

CDR3 sequence (DNA): TGTGCCAGCATGATTGGGGGAGGGAACTACGAGCAGTACTTC. It yields the protein CASMIGGGNYEQYF. V gene TRBV28 combines with J gene TRBJ2-7; 7 bases agree with TRBD2. V trimming: 7 bases; J trimming: 3 bases; junction bases outside the gene matches: 9. The CDR3 length is 14 residues. CDR1 MDHEN and CDR2 SYDVKM come from the germline V gene.

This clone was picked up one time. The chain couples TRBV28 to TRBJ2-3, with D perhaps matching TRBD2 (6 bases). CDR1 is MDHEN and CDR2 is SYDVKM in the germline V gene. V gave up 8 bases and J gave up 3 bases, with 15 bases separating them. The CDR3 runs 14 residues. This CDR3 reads CASGVPGRTDTQYF. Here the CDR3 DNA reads TGTGCCAGCGGCGTCCCGGGGAGGACAGATACGCAGTATTTT.

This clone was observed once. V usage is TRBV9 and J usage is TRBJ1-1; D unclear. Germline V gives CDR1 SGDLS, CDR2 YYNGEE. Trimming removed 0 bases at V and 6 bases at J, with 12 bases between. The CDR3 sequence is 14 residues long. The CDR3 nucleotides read TGTGCCAGCAGCGTAGGAGGGAATTCCGCTGAAGCTTTCTTT. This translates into CASSVGGNSAEAFF.

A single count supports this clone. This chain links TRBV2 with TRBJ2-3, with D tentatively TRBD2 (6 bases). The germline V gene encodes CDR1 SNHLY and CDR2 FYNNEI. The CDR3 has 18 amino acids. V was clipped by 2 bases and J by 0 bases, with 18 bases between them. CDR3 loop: CASSERRGTPTSTDTQYF. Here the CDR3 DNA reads TGTGCCAGCAGTGAAAGGCGGGGAACACCGACTAGCACAGATACGCAGTATTTT.

The CDR3 protein is CASSEVLSSGNTIYF. The CDR3, as DNA: TGTGCCAGCAGTGAGGTGTTGAGCTCTGGAAACACCATATATTTT. The chain recombines TRBV2 with TRBJ1-3; no reliable D call. Germline CDR1 and CDR2: SNHLY and FYNNEI. V lost 3 bases and J 0 bases, leaving 9 bases between the germline ends. The CDR3 length is 15 residues.

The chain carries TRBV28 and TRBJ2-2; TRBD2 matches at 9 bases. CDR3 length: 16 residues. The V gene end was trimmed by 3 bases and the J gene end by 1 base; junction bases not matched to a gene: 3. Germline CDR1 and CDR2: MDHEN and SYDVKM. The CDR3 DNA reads TGTGCCAGCAGTTTGGGGCGGGAGGGGAACACCGGGGAGCTGTTTTTT. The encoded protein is CASSLGREGNTGELFF.

The CDR3 spells CASSFGQGARNTEAFF. In DNA form, the CDR3 reads TGTGCCAGCAGCTTTGGACAGGGGGCGAGAAACACTGAAGCTTTCTTT. This chain joins TRBV9 and TRBJ1-1, with 11 bases identical to TRBD1. J gave up 2 bases and V 4 bases, and 7 bases lay outside the gene matches. Germline CDR1 is SGDLS and CDR2 is YYNGEE. The CDR3 sequence is 16 residues long.

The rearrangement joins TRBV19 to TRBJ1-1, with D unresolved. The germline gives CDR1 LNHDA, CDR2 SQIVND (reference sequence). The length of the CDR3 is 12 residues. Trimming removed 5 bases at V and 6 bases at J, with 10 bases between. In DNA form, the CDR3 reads TGTGCCAGTAGTCAGGCAGAGGCTGAAGCTTTCTTT. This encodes CASSQAEAEAFF.

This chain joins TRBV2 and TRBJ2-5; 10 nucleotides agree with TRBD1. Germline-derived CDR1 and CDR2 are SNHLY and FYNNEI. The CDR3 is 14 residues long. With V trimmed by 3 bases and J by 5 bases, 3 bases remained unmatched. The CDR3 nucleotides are TGTGCCAGCAGTGAGGACAGGGGGGGTGAGACCCAGTACTTC. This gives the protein CASSEDRGGETQYF.

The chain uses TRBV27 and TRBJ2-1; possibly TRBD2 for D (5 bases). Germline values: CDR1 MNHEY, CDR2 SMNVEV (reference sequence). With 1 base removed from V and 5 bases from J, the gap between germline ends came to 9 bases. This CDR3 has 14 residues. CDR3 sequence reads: CASSLWLAHNEQFF. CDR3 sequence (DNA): TGTGCCAGCAGTTTATGGCTAGCCCACAATGAGCAGTTCTTC.

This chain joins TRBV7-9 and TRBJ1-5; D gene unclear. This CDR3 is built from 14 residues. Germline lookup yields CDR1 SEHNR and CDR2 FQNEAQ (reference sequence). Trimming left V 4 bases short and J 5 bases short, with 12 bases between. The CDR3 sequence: CASSSLAADQPQHF. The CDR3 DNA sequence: TGTGCCAGCAGCTCACTCGCCGCCGATCAGCCCCAGCATTTT.

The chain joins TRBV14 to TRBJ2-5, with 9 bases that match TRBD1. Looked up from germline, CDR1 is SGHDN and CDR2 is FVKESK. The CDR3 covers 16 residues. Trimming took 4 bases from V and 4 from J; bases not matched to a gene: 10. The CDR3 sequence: CASSLSNRGPGETQYF. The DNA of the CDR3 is TGTGCCAGCAGCCTTTCGAACAGGGGGCCGGGAGAGACCCAGTACTTC.

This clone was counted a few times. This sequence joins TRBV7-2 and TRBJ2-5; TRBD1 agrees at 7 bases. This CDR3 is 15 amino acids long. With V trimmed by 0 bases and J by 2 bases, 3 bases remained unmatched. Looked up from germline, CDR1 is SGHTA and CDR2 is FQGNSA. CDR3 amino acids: CASSLAGTAQETQYF. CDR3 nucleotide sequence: TGTGCCAGCAGCTTAGCCGGGACAGCACAAGAGACCCAGTACTTC.

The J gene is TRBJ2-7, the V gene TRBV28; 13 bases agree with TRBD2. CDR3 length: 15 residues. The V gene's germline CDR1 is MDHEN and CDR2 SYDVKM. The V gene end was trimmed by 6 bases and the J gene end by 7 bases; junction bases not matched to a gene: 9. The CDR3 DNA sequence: TGTGCCAGCAGGGAAGGACTAGCGGGAGCTGGGGAGCAGTACTTC. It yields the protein CASREGLAGAGEQYF.

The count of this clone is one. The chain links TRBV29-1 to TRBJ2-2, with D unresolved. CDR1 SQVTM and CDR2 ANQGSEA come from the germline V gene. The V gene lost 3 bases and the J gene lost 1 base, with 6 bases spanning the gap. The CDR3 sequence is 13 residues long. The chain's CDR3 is CSVDVGNTGELFF. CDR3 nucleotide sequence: TGCAGCGTTGATGTTGGGAACACCGGGGAGCTGTTTTTT.

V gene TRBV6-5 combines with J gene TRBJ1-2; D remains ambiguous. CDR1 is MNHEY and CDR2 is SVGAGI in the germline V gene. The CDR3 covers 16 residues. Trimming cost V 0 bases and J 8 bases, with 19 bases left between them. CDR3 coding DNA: TGTGCCAGCAGTTACTCGACCGCAACCTTTGCTCGGGGCTACACCTTC. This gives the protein CASSYSTATFARGYTF.

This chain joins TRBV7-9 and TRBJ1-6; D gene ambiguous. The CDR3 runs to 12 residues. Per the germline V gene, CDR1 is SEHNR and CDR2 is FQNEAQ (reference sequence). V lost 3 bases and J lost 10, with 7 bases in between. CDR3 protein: CASSFGESPLHF. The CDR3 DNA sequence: TGTGCCAGCAGCTTCGGTGAATCACCCCTCCACTTT.

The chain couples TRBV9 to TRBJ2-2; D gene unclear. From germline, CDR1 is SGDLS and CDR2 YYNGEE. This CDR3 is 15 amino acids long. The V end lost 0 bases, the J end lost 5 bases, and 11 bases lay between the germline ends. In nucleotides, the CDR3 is TGTGCCAGCAGCGTAGCTCTTGCGCCTACCGGGGAGCTGTTTTTT. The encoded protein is CASSVALAPTGELFF.

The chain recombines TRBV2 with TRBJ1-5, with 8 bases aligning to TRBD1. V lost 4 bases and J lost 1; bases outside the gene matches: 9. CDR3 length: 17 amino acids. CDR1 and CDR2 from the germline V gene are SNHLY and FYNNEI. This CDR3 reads CASSALGDRLSNQPQHF. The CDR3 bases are TGTGCCAGCAGTGCCCTAGGGGACAGGTTGAGCAATCAGCCCCAGCATTTT.